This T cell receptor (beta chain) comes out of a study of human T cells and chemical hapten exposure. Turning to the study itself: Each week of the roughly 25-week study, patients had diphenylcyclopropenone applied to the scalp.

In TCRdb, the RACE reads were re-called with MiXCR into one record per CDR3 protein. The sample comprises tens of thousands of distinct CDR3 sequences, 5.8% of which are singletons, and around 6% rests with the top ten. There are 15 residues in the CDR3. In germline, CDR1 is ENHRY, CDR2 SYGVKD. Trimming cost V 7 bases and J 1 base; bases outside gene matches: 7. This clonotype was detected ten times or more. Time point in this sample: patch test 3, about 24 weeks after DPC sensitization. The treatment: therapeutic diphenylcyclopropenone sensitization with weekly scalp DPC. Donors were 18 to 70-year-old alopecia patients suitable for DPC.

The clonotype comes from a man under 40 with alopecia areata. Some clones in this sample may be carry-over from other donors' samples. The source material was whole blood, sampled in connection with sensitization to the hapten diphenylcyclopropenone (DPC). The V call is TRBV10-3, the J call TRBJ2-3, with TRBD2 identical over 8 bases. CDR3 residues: CAITSGSGGTDTQYF. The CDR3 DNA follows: TGTGCCATCACGAGCGGGAGTGGGGGCACAGATACGCAGTATTTT.